This T cell receptor (beta chain) was captured by sequencing in a study of OX40 agonist ivuxolimab in advanced cancers. The overall study: Three patients, one with hepatocellular carcinoma and two with cutaneous melanoma, achieved partial responses.

Germline CDR1 is LNHDA and CDR2 is SQIVND (reference sequence). The CDR3 is made up of 17 amino acids. V was trimmed by 3 bases and J by 0 bases, leaving 15 bases between them. Profiled with immunoSEQ multiplex PCR; TCRdb holds only in-frame clones, not every one. The table lists approximately 80,000 clones, about 91% of them singletons. The V gene is TRBV19, the J gene TRBJ1-5, with D hard to call. This specimen consisted of CD4+ or CD8+ T cells sorted from blood, obtained in a trial of the OX40 agonist ivuxolimab. This clonotype was obtained from an adult with an advanced solid tumor such as melanoma, head and neck, liver or kidney cancer. DNA of the CDR3: TGTGCCAGTAGTATGCCCCTCTCTCCCAATAGCAATCAGCCCCAGCATTTT. Amino acid sequence: CASSMPLSPNSNQPQHF.